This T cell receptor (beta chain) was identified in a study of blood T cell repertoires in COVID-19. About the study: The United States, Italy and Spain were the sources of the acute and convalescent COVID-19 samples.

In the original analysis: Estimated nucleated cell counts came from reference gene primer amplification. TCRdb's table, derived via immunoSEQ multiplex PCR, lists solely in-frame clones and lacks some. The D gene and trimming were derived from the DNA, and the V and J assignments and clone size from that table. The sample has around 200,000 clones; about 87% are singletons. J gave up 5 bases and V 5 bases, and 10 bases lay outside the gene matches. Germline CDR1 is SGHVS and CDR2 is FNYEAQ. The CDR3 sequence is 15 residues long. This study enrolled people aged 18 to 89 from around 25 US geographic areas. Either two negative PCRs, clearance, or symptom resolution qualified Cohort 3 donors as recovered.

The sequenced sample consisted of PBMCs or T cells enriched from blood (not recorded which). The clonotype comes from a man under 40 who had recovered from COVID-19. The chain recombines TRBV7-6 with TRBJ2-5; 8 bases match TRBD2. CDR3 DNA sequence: TGTGCCAGCAGCCAGTCCGGGAGGGCCTTTGAGACCCAGTACTTC. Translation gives CASSQSGRAFETQYF.